The present entry profiles one TCR beta chain with its context. Per the original data handling: By means of reference gene primer amplification, nucleated cell counts were estimated. Sequencing was performed with immunoSEQ multiplex PCR; in TCRdb, only in-frame clones are kept and a portion is missing. That table is the source of V, J and clone size, and D and trimming were worked out from the DNA. The sample contains 180,000 or so clones, 80% to 90% of which appear only once. This entry is derived from a study of blood T cell repertoires in COVID-19. Across the whole study: Specimens from acute and convalescent COVID-19 originated in the United States, Italy and Spain. T cells, B-cell-depleted T cells, or PBMCs supplied cDNA or gDNA.

CDR3 length equals 14 residues. Germline CDR1 reads SQVTM; CDR2 reads ANQGSEA. The V and J ends lost 4 bases and 4 bases, in that order; junction bases with no gene match: 6. The TCR originated in a man between 60 and 70 years old with acute or convalescent COVID-19. This chain uses TRBV29-1 with TRBJ2-1; 8 bases are shared with TRBD2. The specimen sequenced was peripheral blood. The CDR3 is CSVAVSGAYNEQFF. The CDR3 DNA reads as TGCAGCGTTGCAGTTAGCGGGGCATACAATGAGCAGTTCTTC.